The subject of this entry is one TCR beta chain. The germline V gene has CDR1 MNHEY and CDR2 SMNVEV (reference sequence). This CDR3 region has 14 residues. The V end lost 8 bases, the J end lost 0 bases, and 8 bases lay between the germline ends. This sample is part of a study of blood T cell repertoires in COVID-19. Study overall: The United States, Italy and Spain supplied acute and convalescent COVID-19 samples.

Sequencing was performed with immunoSEQ multiplex PCR; in TCRdb, only in-frame clones are kept and a portion is missing. The sample consists of 270,000 or so clones, approximately 90% of them appearing once. The origin of this receptor is a woman aged 25 to 45 with acute COVID-19. Material for sequencing was PBMCs or T cells enriched from blood (not recorded which). The rearrangement joins TRBV27 to TRBJ2-6, with D possibly being TRBD2 (5 bases). CDR3 protein: CASGRDSGANVLTF. DNA for the CDR3: TGTGCCAGCGGACGGGACTCTGGGGCCAACGTCCTGACTTTC.